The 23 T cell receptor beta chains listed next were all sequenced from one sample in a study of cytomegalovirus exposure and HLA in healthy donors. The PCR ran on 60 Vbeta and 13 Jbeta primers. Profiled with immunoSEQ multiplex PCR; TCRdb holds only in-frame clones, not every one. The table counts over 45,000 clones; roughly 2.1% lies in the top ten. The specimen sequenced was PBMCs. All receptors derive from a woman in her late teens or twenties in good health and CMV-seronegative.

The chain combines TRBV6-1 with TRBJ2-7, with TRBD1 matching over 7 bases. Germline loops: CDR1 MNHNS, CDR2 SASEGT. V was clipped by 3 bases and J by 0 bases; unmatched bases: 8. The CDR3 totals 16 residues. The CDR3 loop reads CASSDVKDRSSYEQYF. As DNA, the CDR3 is TGTGCCAGCAGTGACGTCAAGGACAGGAGCTCCTACGAGCAGTACTTC.

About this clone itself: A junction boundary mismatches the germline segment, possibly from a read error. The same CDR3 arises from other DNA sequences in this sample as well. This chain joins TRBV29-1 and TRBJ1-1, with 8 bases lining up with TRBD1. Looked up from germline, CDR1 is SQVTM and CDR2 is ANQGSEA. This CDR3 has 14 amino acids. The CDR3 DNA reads TGCAGCCACCATCGACAGGGGCTGAACACTGAGGCTTTCTTT. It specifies CSHHRQGLNTEAFF.

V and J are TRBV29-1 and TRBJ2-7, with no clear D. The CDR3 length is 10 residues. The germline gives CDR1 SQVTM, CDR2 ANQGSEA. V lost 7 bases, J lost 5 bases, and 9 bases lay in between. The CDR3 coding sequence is TGCAGCGCCCGTATCGACGAGCAGTACTTC. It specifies CSARIDEQYF.

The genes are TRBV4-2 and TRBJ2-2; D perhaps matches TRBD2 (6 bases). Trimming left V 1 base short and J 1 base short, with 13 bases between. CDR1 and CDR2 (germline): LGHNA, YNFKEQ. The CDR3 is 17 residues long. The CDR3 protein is CASSQGLSGRNTGELFF. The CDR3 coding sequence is TGTGCCAGCAGCCAAGGTCTTTCCGGGAGGAACACCGGGGAGCTGTTTTTT.

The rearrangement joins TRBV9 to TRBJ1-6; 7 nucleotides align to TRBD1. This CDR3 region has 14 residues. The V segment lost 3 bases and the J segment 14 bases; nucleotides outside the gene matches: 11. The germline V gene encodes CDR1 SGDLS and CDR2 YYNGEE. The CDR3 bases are TGTGCCAGCAGCGAGGACAGGAGTTCAGGTGCCCTCCACTTT. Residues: CASSEDRSSGALHF.

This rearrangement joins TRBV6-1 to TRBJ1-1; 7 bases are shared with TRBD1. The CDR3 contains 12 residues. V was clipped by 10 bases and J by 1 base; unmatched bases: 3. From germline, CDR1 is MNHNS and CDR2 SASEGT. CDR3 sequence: CANRGPNTEAFF. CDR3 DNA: TGTGCCAACAGGGGCCCGAACACTGAAGCTTTCTTT.

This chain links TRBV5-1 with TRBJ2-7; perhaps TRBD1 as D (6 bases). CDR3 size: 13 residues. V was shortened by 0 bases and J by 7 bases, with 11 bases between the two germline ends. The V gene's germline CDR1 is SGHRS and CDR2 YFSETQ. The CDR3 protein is CASSLEPQGEQYF. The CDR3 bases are TGCGCCAGCAGCTTGGAGCCCCAGGGGGAGCAGTACTTC.

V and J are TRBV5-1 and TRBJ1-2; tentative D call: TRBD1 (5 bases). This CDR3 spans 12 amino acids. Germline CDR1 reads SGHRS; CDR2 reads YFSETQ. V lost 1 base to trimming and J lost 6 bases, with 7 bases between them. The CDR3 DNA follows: TGCGCCAGCAGCTTGCAAGGGGATGGCTACACCTTC. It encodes CASSLQGDGYTF.

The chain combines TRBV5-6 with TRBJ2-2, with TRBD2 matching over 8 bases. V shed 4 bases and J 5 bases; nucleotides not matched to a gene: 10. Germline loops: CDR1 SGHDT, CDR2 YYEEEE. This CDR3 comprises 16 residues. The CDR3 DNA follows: TGTGCCAGCAGCCCGCCGGTTGGCGGGGGGACCGGGGAGCTGTTTTTT. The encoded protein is CASSPPVGGGTGELFF.

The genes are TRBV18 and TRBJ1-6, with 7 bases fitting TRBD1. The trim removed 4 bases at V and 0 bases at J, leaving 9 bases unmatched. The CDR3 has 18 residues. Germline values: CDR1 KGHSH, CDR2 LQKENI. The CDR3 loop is CASSLRGDRISYNSPLHF. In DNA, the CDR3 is TGTGCCAGCTCACTTAGGGGGGACAGAATCTCCTATAATTCACCCCTCCACTTT.

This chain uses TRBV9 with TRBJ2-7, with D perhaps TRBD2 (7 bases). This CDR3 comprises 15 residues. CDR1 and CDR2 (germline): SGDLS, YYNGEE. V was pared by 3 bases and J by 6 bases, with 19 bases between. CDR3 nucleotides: TGTGCCAGCAGCGCCCAAGAGGGGGGGGTAGGCGAGCAGTACTTC. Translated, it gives CASSAQEGGVGEQYF.

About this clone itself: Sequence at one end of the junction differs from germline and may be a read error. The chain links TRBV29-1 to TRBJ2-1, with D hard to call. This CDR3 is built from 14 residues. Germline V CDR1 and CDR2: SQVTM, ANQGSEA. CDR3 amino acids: CSVDPVSSDNEQFF. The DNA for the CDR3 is TGCAGCGTTGACCCCGTTAGCTCCGACAATGAGCAGTTCTTC.

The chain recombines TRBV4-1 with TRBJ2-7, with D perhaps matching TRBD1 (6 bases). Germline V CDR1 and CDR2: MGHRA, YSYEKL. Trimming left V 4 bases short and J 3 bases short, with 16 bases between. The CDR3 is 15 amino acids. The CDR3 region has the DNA TGCGCCAGCAGCCGAGACAGGCACTTGGACTACGAGCAGTACTTC. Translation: CASSRDRHLDYEQYF.

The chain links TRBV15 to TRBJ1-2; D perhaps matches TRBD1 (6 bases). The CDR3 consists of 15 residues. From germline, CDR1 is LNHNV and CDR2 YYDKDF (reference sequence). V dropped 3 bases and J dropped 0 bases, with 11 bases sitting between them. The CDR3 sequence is CATSSLQGTNYGYTF. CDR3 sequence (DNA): TGTGCCACCAGCAGCCTACAGGGAACTAACTATGGCTACACCTTC.

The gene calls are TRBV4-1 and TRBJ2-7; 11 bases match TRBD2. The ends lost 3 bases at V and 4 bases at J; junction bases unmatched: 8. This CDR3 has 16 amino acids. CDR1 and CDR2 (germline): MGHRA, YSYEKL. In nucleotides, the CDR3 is TGCGCCAGCAGCCACAGAACTAGCGGGAGTGGGTACGAGCAGTACTTC. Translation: CASSHRTSGSGYEQYF.

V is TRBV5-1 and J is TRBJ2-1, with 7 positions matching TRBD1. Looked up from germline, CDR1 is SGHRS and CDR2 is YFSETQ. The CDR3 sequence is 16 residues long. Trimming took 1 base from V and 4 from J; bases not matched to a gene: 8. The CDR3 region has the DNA TGCGCCAGCAGCTTGTCATCCGGGACAGCGTACAATGAGCAGTTCTTC. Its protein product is CASSLSSGTAYNEQFF.

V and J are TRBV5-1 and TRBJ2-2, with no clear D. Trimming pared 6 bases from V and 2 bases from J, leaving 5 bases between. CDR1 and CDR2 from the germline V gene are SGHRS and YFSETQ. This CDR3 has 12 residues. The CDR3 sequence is CASNRNTGELFF. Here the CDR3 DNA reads TGCGCCAGCAATCGTAACACCGGGGAGCTGTTTTTT.

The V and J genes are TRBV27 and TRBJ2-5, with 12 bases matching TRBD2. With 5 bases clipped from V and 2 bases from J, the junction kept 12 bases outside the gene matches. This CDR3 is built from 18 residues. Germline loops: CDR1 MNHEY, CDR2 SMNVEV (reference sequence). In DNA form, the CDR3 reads TGTGCCAGCAGTCGGCTTTCACTAGCGGGGGGACGTCAAGAGACCCAGTACTTC. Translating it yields CASSRLSLAGGRQETQYF.

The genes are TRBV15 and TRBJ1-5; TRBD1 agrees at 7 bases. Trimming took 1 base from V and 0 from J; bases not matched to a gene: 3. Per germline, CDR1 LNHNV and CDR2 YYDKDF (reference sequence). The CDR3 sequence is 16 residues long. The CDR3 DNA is TGTGCCACCAGCAGAGTACAGGGGCCTAGCAATCAGCCCCAGCATTTT. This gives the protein CATSRVQGPSNQPQHF.

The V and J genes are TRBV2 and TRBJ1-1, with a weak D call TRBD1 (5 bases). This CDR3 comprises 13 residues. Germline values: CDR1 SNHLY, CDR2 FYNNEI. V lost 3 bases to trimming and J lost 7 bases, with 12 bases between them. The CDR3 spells CASSEGPGSEAFF. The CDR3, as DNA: TGTGCCAGCAGTGAGGGGCCCGGTAGTGAAGCTTTCTTT.

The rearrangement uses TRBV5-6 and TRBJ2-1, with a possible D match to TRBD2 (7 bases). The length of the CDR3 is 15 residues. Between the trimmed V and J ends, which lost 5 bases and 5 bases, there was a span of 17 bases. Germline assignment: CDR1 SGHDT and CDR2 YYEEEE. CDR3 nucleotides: TGTGCCAGCAGTCTAGGCGGGGGCGCAGACAATGAGCAGTTCTTC. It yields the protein CASSLGGGADNEQFF.

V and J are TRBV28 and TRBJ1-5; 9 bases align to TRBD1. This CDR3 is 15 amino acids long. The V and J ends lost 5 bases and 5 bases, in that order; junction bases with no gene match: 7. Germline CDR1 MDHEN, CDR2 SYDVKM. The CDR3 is CASSGGDRAYQPQHF. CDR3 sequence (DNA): TGTGCCAGCAGTGGGGGGGACAGGGCTTATCAGCCCCAGCATTTT.

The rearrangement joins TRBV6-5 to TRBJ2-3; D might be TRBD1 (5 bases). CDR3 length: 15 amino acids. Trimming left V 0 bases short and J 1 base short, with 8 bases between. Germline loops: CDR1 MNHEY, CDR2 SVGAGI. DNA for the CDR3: TGTGCCAGCAGTTACTCGCTCAGGGGCACAGATACGCAGTATTTT. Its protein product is CASSYSLRGTDTQYF.